These T cell receptor beta chains were read from a single sample in a study of T cells in Graves' hyperthyroidism and ophthalmopathy. TCRdb re-derived calls from the multiplex PCR reads in MiXCR, one entry per CDR3 protein. The profile covers more than 650,000 distinct CDR3 sequences, with 13% to 15% appearing a single time and around 9.6% taken by the ten largest. Sequencing was done on a sample of blood. These receptors were obtained from a young woman with Graves' hyperthyroidism. The CDR3 runs from the conserved cysteine through the conserved F or W. D genes are given only for firm matches. The size field is filled for only some rows; it gives once, few, many or a size class.

CDR3 DNA: TGTGCCAGCAGACCGGGACTAGCAGAAGCCGGGGAGCTGTTTTTT
CDR3 protein: CASRPGLAEAGELFF
clone size: NA
V gene: TRBV27
J gene: TRBJ2-2
D gene: TRBD2

CDR3 DNA: TGTGCCAGCAGCTCAAAGACCGGTGGGCAGTTTTTCAATGAGCAGTTCTTC
CDR3 protein: CASSSKTGGQFFNEQFF
clone size: NA
V gene: TRBV13
J gene: TRBJ2-1
D gene: NA

CDR3 DNA: TGCGCCAGCAGCCCAGGCCCCACCTACAATGAGCAGTTCTTC
CDR3 protein: CASSPGPTYNEQFF
clone size: many
V gene: TRBV5-1
J gene: TRBJ2-1
D gene: NA

CDR3 DNA: TGTGCCAGCAGACCGCCGAGGGGGAGCTCTGGAAACACCATATATTTT
CDR3 protein: CASRPPRGSSGNTIYF
clone size: many
V gene: TRBV6-1
J gene: TRBJ1-3
D gene: NA

CDR3 DNA: TGTGCCAGCACCCCCAGTCCCGAATGGGGGGCCGGCATCACTGAAGCTTTCTTT
CDR3 protein: CASTPSPEWGAGITEAFF
clone size: many
V gene: TRBV28
J gene: TRBJ1-1
D gene: NA

CDR3 DNA: TGCAGCGTTGACGGTTTGTTGAGAGGACAGGGCCAAGAGACCCAGTACTTC
CDR3 protein: CSVDGLLRGQGQETQYF
clone size: many
V gene: TRBV29-1
J gene: TRBJ2-5
D gene: TRBD1

CDR3 DNA: TGTGCCAGCAGCGTCAGAGGCACAGATACGCAGTATTTT
CDR3 protein: CASSVRGTDTQYF
clone size: many
V gene: TRBV11-2
J gene: TRBJ2-3
D gene: NA

CDR3 DNA: TGTGCCAGCAGTTTAACAGCTAATGAGCAGTTCTTC
CDR3 protein: CASSLTANEQFF
clone size: many
V gene: TRBV27
J gene: TRBJ2-1
D gene: NA

CDR3 DNA: TGTGCCAGCAGTTACCCTCAGAAGAACACCGGGGAGCTGTTTTTT
CDR3 protein: CASSYPQKNTGELFF
clone size: many
V gene: TRBV6-2/TRBV6-3
J gene: TRBJ2-2
D gene: NA

CDR3 DNA: TGTGCCAGCAGCCCTTGGACAGATGGAGAAAAACTGTTTTTT
CDR3 protein: CASSPWTDGEKLFF
clone size: few
V gene: TRBV6-2/TRBV6-3
J gene: TRBJ1-4
D gene: NA

CDR3 DNA: TGTGCCACCAGTGAGTCCGGACGGACTTCGAACACTGAAGCTTTCTTT
CDR3 protein: CATSESGRTSNTEAFF
clone size: few
V gene: TRBV24-1
J gene: TRBJ1-1
D gene: NA

CDR3 DNA: TGTGCCAGCAGTTACCTAGCGGGAAGCGAGCAGTACTTC
CDR3 protein: CASSYLAGSEQYF
clone size: once
V gene: TRBV6-5
J gene: TRBJ2-7
D gene: TRBD2

CDR3 DNA: TGTGCCAGCAGTTTTGATGGCGCCGCCTACGAGCAGTACTTC
CDR3 protein: CASSFDGAAYEQYF
clone size: many
V gene: TRBV12-3/TRBV12-4
J gene: TRBJ2-7
D gene: NA

CDR3 DNA: TGCAGTGCTAGTTCTTGGCTAGCCGTCGATACGCAGTATTTT
CDR3 protein: CSASSWLAVDTQYF
clone size: few
V gene: TRBV20-1
J gene: TRBJ2-3
D gene: NA

CDR3 DNA: TGTGCCTGGACCGACAGAAGTATTAGCGGAAGCTCCTACAATGAGCAGTTCTTC
CDR3 protein: CAWTDRSISGSSYNEQFF
clone size: NA
V gene: TRBV30
J gene: TRBJ2-1
D gene: NA

CDR3 DNA: TGTGCCAGCAGCCCCGACAGGATGAGGGAGACCCAGTACTTC
CDR3 protein: CASSPDRMRETQYF
clone size: many
V gene: TRBV12-3/TRBV12-4
J gene: TRBJ2-5
D gene: NA

CDR3 DNA: TGTGCCAGCAGTTACTTCAAGCGGGAGATGGGCGGGGAGCTGTTTTTT
CDR3 protein: CASSYFKREMGGELFF
clone size: NA
V gene: TRBV6-2/TRBV6-3
J gene: TRBJ2-2
D gene: TRBD2

CDR3 DNA: TGCGCCAGCAGCTTTTGGACAGGGGAATACGAGCAGTACTTC
CDR3 protein: CASSFWTGEYEQYF
clone size: many
V gene: TRBV4-1
J gene: TRBJ2-7
D gene: TRBD1

CDR3 DNA: TGTGCCAGCAGTGACGCTGGGCGGGAGGTCACAGATACGCAGTATTTT
CDR3 protein: CASSDAGREVTDTQYF
clone size: many
V gene: TRBV2
J gene: TRBJ2-3
D gene: TRBD2

CDR3 DNA: TGTGCCTGGAGGGACACCCGGTTAGTCGAGCAGTACTTC
CDR3 protein: CAWRDTRLVEQYF
clone size: few
V gene: TRBV30
J gene: TRBJ2-7
D gene: NA

CDR3 DNA: TGTGCCAGCAGCTTTACAGGGGGCGCAGCCTATGGCTACACCTTC
CDR3 protein: CASSFTGGAAYGYTF
clone size: NA
V gene: TRBV7-9
J gene: TRBJ1-2
D gene: TRBD1

CDR3 DNA: TGCGCCAGCAGCCCGCAGGGGTTACACAATGAGCAGTTCTTC
CDR3 protein: CASSPQGLHNEQFF
clone size: few
V gene: TRBV5-1
J gene: TRBJ2-1
D gene: NA

CDR3 DNA: TGTGCCAGTAGTGTCCTACTAGCGGGAGAGGATTTGGATGACAATGAGCAGTTCTTC
CDR3 protein: CASSVLLAGEDLDDNEQFF
clone size: NA
V gene: TRBV19
J gene: TRBJ2-1
D gene: TRBD2

CDR3 DNA: TGTGCCACCAGCAGAGAGAGGAGCTCCTACAATGAGCAGTTCTTC
CDR3 protein: CATSRERSSYNEQFF
clone size: NA
V gene: TRBV15
J gene: TRBJ2-1
D gene: NA

CDR3 DNA: TGTGCCAGCGGACGACTAGCGGGGAGCCAAGAGACCCAGTACTTC
CDR3 protein: CASGRLAGSQETQYF
clone size: many
V gene: TRBV11-2
J gene: TRBJ2-5
D gene: TRBD2

CDR3 DNA: TGTGCCAGCAGTTCCTCGGGACAAGTCTATGGCTACACCTTC
CDR3 protein: CASSSSGQVYGYTF
clone size: NA
V gene: TRBV6-5
J gene: TRBJ1-2
D gene: NA

CDR3 DNA: TGTGCCAGCAGTTTAGTGGGACTAGGGTACGAGCAGTACTTC
CDR3 protein: CASSLVGLGYEQYF
clone size: NA
V gene: TRBV27
J gene: TRBJ2-7
D gene: TRBD2

CDR3 DNA: TGTGCCAGCAGTGATCGGGGCGCTTTTACCTCTGGAAACACCATATATTTT
CDR3 protein: CASSDRGAFTSGNTIYF
clone size: NA
V gene: TRBV6-1
J gene: TRBJ1-3
D gene: NA

CDR3 DNA: TGTGCCAGCAGTGGCCCGGGGCCAACCTTCCAAGAGACCCAGTACTTC
CDR3 protein: CASSGPGPTFQETQYF
clone size: many
V gene: TRBV6-1
J gene: TRBJ2-5
D gene: NA

CDR3 DNA: TGTGCCAGCAGCTTAGCCGGGAGCCAAGAGACCCAGTACTTC
CDR3 protein: CASSLAGSQETQYF
clone size: many
V gene: TRBV7-2
J gene: TRBJ2-5
D gene: NA

CDR3 DNA: TGTGCCAGCAGCCCACAGGGGGCCGAATTCAATGAGCAGTTCTTC
CDR3 protein: CASSPQGAEFNEQFF
clone size: NA
V gene: TRBV7-9
J gene: TRBJ2-1
D gene: TRBD1

CDR3 DNA: TGCGCCAGCAGCCAAGATATGGTTTGGGGTTCGCGACCCCAGCATTTT
CDR3 protein: CASSQDMVWGSRPQHF
clone size: few
V gene: TRBV4-1
J gene: TRBJ1-5
D gene: NA

CDR3 DNA: TGTGCCAGCAGTCGGGGGGGGCACTATGGCTACACCTTC
CDR3 protein: CASSRGGHYGYTF
clone size: many
V gene: TRBV6-2/TRBV6-3
J gene: TRBJ1-2
D gene: NA

CDR3 DNA: TGCGCCAGCAGCCAAACAGAGAACACTGAAGCTTTCTTT
CDR3 protein: CASSQTENTEAFF
clone size: many
V gene: TRBV4-3
J gene: TRBJ1-1
D gene: NA

CDR3 DNA: TGTGCCAGCAGCTTTGGGGGGACTAGCGGGAGGCCCAGAGGAAACATTCAGTACTTC
CDR3 protein: CASSFGGTSGRPRGNIQYF
clone size: NA
V gene: TRBV7-9
J gene: TRBJ2-4
D gene: TRBD2

CDR3 DNA: TGTGCCAGCTCACCTCGGGGACAGATCTACGAGCAGTACTTC
CDR3 protein: CASSPRGQIYEQYF
clone size: few
V gene: TRBV18
J gene: TRBJ2-7
D gene: TRBD1

CDR3 DNA: TGTGCCAGCAGTCAGGGGGGGAGACGAACTGAAGCTTTCTTT
CDR3 protein: CASSQGGRRTEAFF
clone size: few
V gene: TRBV28
J gene: TRBJ1-1
D gene: TRBD1

CDR3 DNA: TGTGCCAGCAGCTTAGGCCCGCAGGCCTACGAGCAGTACTTC
CDR3 protein: CASSLGPQAYEQYF
clone size: NA
V gene: TRBV7-6
J gene: TRBJ2-7
D gene: NA

CDR3 DNA: TGCAGTGCTAGGCCCGGACAGAGGGAGAACTTAGCCAAAAACATTCAGTACTTC
CDR3 protein: CSARPGQRENLAKNIQYF
clone size: NA
V gene: TRBV20-1
J gene: TRBJ2-4
D gene: NA

CDR3 DNA: TGTGCCAGCAGTTTAGGGCCCCCCCCCTACACCGGGGAGCTGTTTTTT
CDR3 protein: CASSLGPPPYTGELFF
clone size: NA
V gene: TRBV27
J gene: TRBJ2-2
D gene: NA

CDR3 DNA: TGCGCCAGCAGCCACACCTTGGGAGTTCTAAGGACAGATACGCAGTATTTT
CDR3 protein: CASSHTLGVLRTDTQYF
clone size: few
V gene: TRBV4-3
J gene: TRBJ2-3
D gene: NA

CDR3 DNA: TGCGGCGTTGAGTTCGGGGGCTCCTACAATGAGCAGTTCTTC
CDR3 protein: CGVEFGGSYNEQFF
clone size: NA
V gene: TRBV29-1
J gene: TRBJ2-1
D gene: NA